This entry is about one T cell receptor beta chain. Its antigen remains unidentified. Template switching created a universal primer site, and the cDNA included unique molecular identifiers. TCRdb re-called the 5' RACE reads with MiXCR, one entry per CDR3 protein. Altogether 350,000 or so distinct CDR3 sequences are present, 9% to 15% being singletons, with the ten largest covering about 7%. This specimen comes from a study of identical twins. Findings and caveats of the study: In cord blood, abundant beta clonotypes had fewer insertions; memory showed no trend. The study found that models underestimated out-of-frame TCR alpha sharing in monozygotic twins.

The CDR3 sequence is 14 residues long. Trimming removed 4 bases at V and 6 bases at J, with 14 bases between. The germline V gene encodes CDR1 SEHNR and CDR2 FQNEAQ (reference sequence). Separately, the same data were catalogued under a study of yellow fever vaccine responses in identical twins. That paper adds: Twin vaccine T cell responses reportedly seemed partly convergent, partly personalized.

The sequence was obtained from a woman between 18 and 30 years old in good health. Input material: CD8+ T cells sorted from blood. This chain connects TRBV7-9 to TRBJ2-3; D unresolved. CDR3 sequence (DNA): TGTGCCAGCAGCTCCAGCACAACACCTGATACGCAGTATTTT. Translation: CASSSSTTPDTQYF.